The next 15 T cell receptor beta chains were all read from a single sample in a study of early T cells in non-severe SARS-CoV-2 infection. TCRdb fed the 5' RACE reads into MiXCR, producing one record per CDR3 protein. The profile shows about 98,000 distinct CDR3 sequences, 9.5% to 11% of them singletons. The sample was whole blood. The receptors were sampled from an adult who was a healthcare worker with PCR-confirmed SARS-CoV-2 infection or an uninfected control (not recorded which).

The V call is TRBV28, the J call TRBJ1-2; D is unresolved. The germline CDR1 and CDR2 sequences are MDHEN and SYDVKM. V was shortened by 7 bases and J by 0 bases, with 6 bases between the two germline ends. This CDR3 contains 12 residues. In DNA, the CDR3 is TGTGCCAGCACCCCGACTAACTATGGCTACACCTTC. This encodes CASTPTNYGYTF.

This sequence joins TRBV12-3 or TRBV12-4 and TRBJ1-5, with D possibly TRBD1 on 6 matching bases. V was pared by 8 bases and J by 0 bases, with 20 bases between. The CDR3 has 17 amino acids. The CDR3 loop is CASQDIPGAYSNQPQHF. The DNA for the CDR3 is TGTGCCAGCCAGGATATTCCAGGGGCTTATAGCAATCAGCCCCAGCATTTT.

This clonotype showed up just a few times. This chain connects TRBV6-5 to TRBJ2-1, with D tentatively TRBD1 (5 bases). Germline V lookup: CDR1 MNHEY, CDR2 SVGAGI. Trimming shortened V by 8 bases and J by 6 bases, and 14 bases separated the two germline ends. This CDR3 is 13 amino acids long. CDR3 amino acids: CASRQGGRNEQFF. CDR3 nucleotides: TGTGCCAGCCGCCAGGGTGGACGCAATGAGCAGTTCTTC.

The table lists this clonotype with a few counts. The rearrangement joins TRBV5-4 to TRBJ2-1; 11 bases match TRBD1. The CDR3 is made up of 17 amino acids. V dropped 3 bases and J dropped 4; count of bases not matched to a gene: 9. The germline gives CDR1 SGHNT, CDR2 YYREEE (reference sequence). The chain's CDR3 is CASSSTGQGAKYNEQFF. CDR3 sequence (DNA): TGTGCCAGCAGCTCAACCGGACAGGGGGCCAAATACAATGAGCAGTTCTTC. The full variable domain, in which reference TRBV5-4 and TRBJ2-1 provide the parts outside the CDR3, is ETGVTQSPTHLIKTRGQQVTLRCSSQSGHNTVSWYQQALGQGPQFIFQYYREEENGRGNFPPRFSGLQFPNYSSELNVNALELDDSALYLCASSSTGQGAKYNEQFFGPGTRLTVL.

This clonotype was found many times. The V call is TRBV6-5, the J call TRBJ1-2, with a tentative D call TRBD1 (5 bases). In germline, CDR1 is MNHEY, CDR2 SVGAGI. The CDR3 length is 14 residues. V lost 2 bases, J lost 0 bases, and 7 bases lay in between. CDR3 bases: TGTGCCAGCAGTTACGGCAGGGCTAACTATGGCTACACCTTC. This codes for CASSYGRANYGYTF.

The chain employs TRBV29-1 and TRBJ2-7; D is perhaps TRBD1 (6 bases). Germline V gives CDR1 SQVTM, CDR2 ANQGSEA. The CDR3 runs 11 residues. Trimming stripped 7 bases from V and 2 bases from J, with 9 bases between. CDR3 in DNA: TGCAGCGGGACAGATACCTACGAGCAGTACTTC. This encodes CSGTDTYEQYF.

This clonotype was seen at least ten times. DNA for the CDR3: TGTGCCAGCCAAACTCCGCCAGGCACAGATACGCAGTATTTT. Translating gives CASQTPPGTDTQYF. The chain has TRBV28 and TRBJ2-3; no firm D call. V was trimmed by 8 bases and J by 1 base, leaving 13 bases between them. Per germline, CDR1 MDHEN and CDR2 SYDVKM. The CDR3 is 14 residues long.

This clonotype has a count of ten or more. The genes are TRBV3-1 and TRBJ2-3; D ambiguous. Germline CDR1 LGHDT, CDR2 YNNKEL (reference sequence). This CDR3 is 18 amino acids long. With 0 bases removed from V and 3 bases from J, the gap between germline ends came to 19 bases. The CDR3 region has the DNA TGTGCCAGCAGCCAAGATAATCTTACCCCGTTTCGGACAGATACGCAGTATTTT. Translation gives CASSQDNLTPFRTDTQYF.

This clonotype has a count of ten or more. The chain couples TRBV6-5 to TRBJ2-2; D is possibly TRBD2 (5 bases). The CDR3 is 18 amino acids. The germline CDR1 and CDR2 sequences are MNHEY and SVGAGI. Trimming stripped 0 bases from V and 2 bases from J, with 16 bases between. CDR3 amino acids: CASSYSWVWRVNTGELFF. CDR3 bases: TGTGCCAGCAGTTACTCGTGGGTGTGGCGGGTAAACACCGGGGAGCTGTTTTTT.

This sequence joins TRBV4-1 and TRBJ2-1; 12 nucleotides line up with TRBD2. V lost 8 bases and J lost 1; bases outside the gene matches: 9. This CDR3 spans 17 amino acids. Germline V gives CDR1 MGHRA, CDR2 YSYEKL. The CDR3 is CASGSRTSGGSYNEQFF. The CDR3 coding sequence is TGCGCCAGCGGCTCAAGAACTAGCGGGGGGTCCTACAATGAGCAGTTCTTC.

This clonotype was seen a few times. This chain connects TRBV29-1 to TRBJ2-1; 8 bases align to TRBD1. CDR1 and CDR2 from the germline V gene are SQVTM and ANQGSEA. The CDR3 spans 14 residues. Losses at the gene ends were 3 bases for V and 2 bases for J; bases not matched to a gene: 3. The CDR3 sequence is CSVEGGQAYNEQFF. The CDR3 DNA follows: TGCAGCGTTGAGGGGGGACAGGCCTACAATGAGCAGTTCTTC.

This clonotype has ten or more counts. CDR3 region: CASSLGYRFNSGANVLTF. The DNA of the CDR3 is TGTGCCAGCAGTTTAGGGTACAGGTTTAACTCTGGGGCCAACGTCCTGACTTTC. The J gene is TRBJ2-6, the V gene TRBV12-3 or TRBV12-4; tentative D call: TRBD1 (5 bases). The CDR3 has 18 amino acids. Trimming shortened V by 1 base and J by 0 bases, and 13 bases separated the two germline ends.

This clonotype was counted a few times. The chain carries TRBV20-1 and TRBJ2-7; D possibly corresponds to TRBD1 (8 bases). This CDR3 region has 13 residues. V was trimmed by 6 bases and J by 7 bases, leaving 19 bases between them. Germline CDR1 DFQATT, CDR2 SNEGSKA (reference sequence). The CDR3: CSALRHRGGEQYF. The CDR3 nucleotides read TGCAGTGCCCTGAGGCACAGGGGGGGAGAGCAGTACTTC.

For this clonotype: The junction and the germline gene differ at one end; a read error may be behind it. The rearrangement uses TRBV7-8 and TRBJ2-7; D remains ambiguous. Per the germline V gene, CDR1 is SGHVS and CDR2 is FQNEAQ. The CDR3 is made up of 14 amino acids. CDR3 amino acids: CASSLETRSSEQYF. DNA for the CDR3: TGTGCCAGCAGCTTAGAGACCCGTTCCTCCGAGCAGTACTTC.

This clonotype was detected only once. This chain uses TRBV9 with TRBJ2-2; D gene uncertain. Trimming pared 0 bases from V and 0 bases from J, leaving 9 bases between. The V gene's germline CDR1 is SGDLS and CDR2 YYNGEE. This CDR3 spans 16 amino acids. The CDR3: CASSVARAANTGELFF. CDR3 coding DNA: TGTGCCAGCAGCGTAGCCCGTGCAGCGAACACCGGGGAGCTGTTTTTT.